These 16 T cell receptor beta chains originate from one sample sequenced in a study of cytomegalovirus exposure and HLA in healthy donors. Vbeta (60) and Jbeta (13) primers were used in the PCR. Method: immunoSEQ multiplex PCR; TCRdb's copy keeps in-frame clones and lacks some. The data contain under 130,000 clones, 79% of them singletons. The sequencing sample was made of PBMCs. Receptors originate from a man aged 50-60 years in good health and CMV-seropositive.

This chain uses TRBV7-8 with TRBJ2-1, with 11 bases fitting TRBD2. V shed 0 bases, J shed 4 bases, and the junction held 5 bases outside the gene matches. CDR1 and CDR2 (germline): SGHVS, FQNEAQ. This CDR3 is built from 17 residues. The CDR3 nucleotides read TGTGCCAGCAGCTTAGCGTCCGGGACTAGCGGTTACAATGAGCAGTTCTTC. This translates into CASSLASGTSGYNEQFF.

This clone was picked up a small number of times. The V gene is TRBV5-8, the J gene TRBJ2-5; 10 bases are a match to TRBD1. This CDR3 contains 16 residues. Germline V gene lookup returns CDR1 SGHTS and CDR2 YDEGEE. V lost 0 bases and J lost 1; bases outside the gene matches: 3. CDR3 sequence (DNA): TGTGCCAGCAGCTTGGGACAGGGGGCCTTCCAAGAGACCCAGTACTTC. Amino acid sequence: CASSLGQGAFQETQYF.

The rearrangement links TRBV4-3 to TRBJ2-7; D possibly corresponds to TRBD2 (5 bases). Germline loops: CDR1 LGHNA, CDR2 YSLEER. This CDR3 is 18 amino acids long. Trimming left V 0 bases short and J 1 base short, with 19 bases between. The CDR3 here is CASSQDTMGSSGSYEQYF. The CDR3 DNA reads TGCGCCAGCAGCCAAGATACCATGGGCTCCTCGGGGTCCTACGAGCAGTACTTC.

V usage is TRBV11-3 and J usage is TRBJ2-1; tentative D call: TRBD2 (6 bases). The V gene's germline CDR1 is SGHNT and CDR2 YENEEA. There are 16 residues in the CDR3. Trimming took off 1 base at V and 2 bases at J, with 12 bases between the two ends. The CDR3 DNA sequence: TGTGCCAGCAGCTTAGGGGGTAGCGGCACCTACAATGAGCAGTTCTTC. This sequence encodes CASSLGGSGTYNEQFF.

The CDR3 spells CASSQDLAGGRTDTQYF. The CDR3 nucleotides read TGCGCCAGCAGCCAAGATCTAGCGGGAGGGAGGACAGATACGCAGTATTTT. The chain joins TRBV4-3 to TRBJ2-3; 12 bases agree with TRBD2. The CDR3 has 17 amino acids. J gave up 3 bases and V 0 bases, and 4 bases lay outside the gene matches. CDR1 and CDR2 (germline): LGHNA, YSLEER.

Comment on this clone: Compared with germline, one end of the junction differs, possibly owing to a read error. This rearrangement joins TRBV5-6 to TRBJ1-5, with D unclear. CDR1 and CDR2 (germline): SGHDT, YYEEEE. The CDR3 is made up of 13 amino acids. CDR3 region: CASSFTSSQPQHF. In nucleotides, the CDR3 is TGTGCCAGCAGCTTTACTAGCAGTCAGCCCCAGCATTTT.

J is TRBJ2-1 and V is TRBV5-1; 8 bases agree with TRBD2. Germline lookup yields CDR1 SGHRS and CDR2 YFSETQ. V shed 4 bases, J shed 1 base, and the junction held 13 bases outside the gene matches. The length of the CDR3 is 18 residues. The CDR3 region is CASSLGAGGSTSYNEQFF. The DNA for the CDR3 is TGCGCCAGCAGCCTGGGGGCGGGAGGTTCCACATCCTACAATGAGCAGTTCTTC.

V and J are TRBV10-2 and TRBJ1-5; D is undetermined. The germline V and J ends were trimmed by 3 bases and 2 bases, with 11 bases remaining between them. This CDR3 is built from 15 residues. Germline lookup yields CDR1 WSHSY and CDR2 SAAADI. For the CDR3, the DNA is TGCGCCAGCAGTGACGGGAGGGTTGGCAATCAGCCCCAGCATTTT. Protein product: CASSDGRVGNQPQHF.

The rearrangement joins TRBV5-4 to TRBJ1-6; 11 positions match TRBD1. The V and J ends lost 4 bases and 5 bases, in that order; junction bases with no gene match: 2. The CDR3 sequence is 15 residues long. Looked up from germline, CDR1 is SGHNT and CDR2 is YYREEE (reference sequence). The CDR3: CASSPDRGHNSPLHF. CDR3 coding DNA: TGTGCCAGCAGCCCGGACAGGGGGCATAATTCACCCCTCCACTTT.

This clone was seen more than once but under ten times. The chain recombines TRBV7-9 with TRBJ1-5; D unclear. The V and J ends lost 1 base and 7 bases respectively, with 8 bases between them. Germline V lookup: CDR1 SEHNR, CDR2 FQNEAQ (reference sequence). This CDR3 comprises 13 residues. CDR3 loop: CASSLGSSQPQHF. CDR3 bases: TGTGCCAGCAGCTTAGGCAGTTCCCAGCCCCAGCATTTT.

This clone was seen only a few times. The chain couples TRBV5-1 to TRBJ2-1; 9 bases match TRBD2. CDR3 size: 13 residues. The junction had 3 bases not matched to a gene; V was cut back by 1 base and J by 10 bases. Germline V gene sequence: CDR1 SGHRS, CDR2 YFSETQ. CDR3 loop: CASSLKTSGEQFF. In DNA, the CDR3 is TGCGCCAGCAGCTTGAAGACTAGCGGAGAGCAGTTCTTC.

CDR3 DNA sequence: TGTGCCAGCAGAACCGGAGCCAGGGGGGAATCGAGCTCCTACGAGCAGTACTTC. Its translation is CASRTGARGESSSYEQYF. The chain has TRBV2 and TRBJ2-5; D possibly corresponds to TRBD1 (7 bases). The end of the DNA is better explained by TRBJ2-7, so the J call may be wrong. CDR3 length equals 18 residues. Germline-derived CDR1 and CDR2 are SNHLY and FYNNEI.

The table lists this clone with a few counts. The chain couples TRBV28 to TRBJ1-6; TRBD1 aligns across 8 bases. CDR1 and CDR2 (germline): MDHEN, SYDVKM. Unmatched junction bases numbered 9, after V lost 6 bases and J lost 8 bases. The length of the CDR3 is 15 residues. The CDR3 region has the DNA TGTGCCAGCAGATGGGGTGACAGGGGAGATTCACCCCTCCACTTT. This gives the protein CASRWGDRGDSPLHF. Variable domain in full (rest from reference TRBV28 and TRBJ1-6): DVKVTQSSRYLVKRTGEKVFLECVQDMDHENMFWYRQDPGLGLRLIYFSYDVKMKEKGDIPEGYSVSREKKERFSLILESASTNQTSMYLCASRWGDRGDSPLHFGNGTRLTVT.

This sequence joins TRBV19 and TRBJ2-3; 11 bases line up with TRBD2. There are 14 residues in the CDR3. Germline-derived CDR1 and CDR2 are LNHDA and SQIVND (reference sequence). The V gene end was trimmed by 8 bases and the J gene end by 1 base; junction bases not matched to a gene: 2. The CDR3 reads CASELAGGTDTQYF. In DNA form, the CDR3 reads TGTGCCAGTGAACTAGCGGGGGGCACAGATACGCAGTATTTT.

The chain employs TRBV6-6 and TRBJ2-3; D perhaps matches TRBD2 (5 bases). Germline V CDR1 and CDR2: MNHNY, SVGAGI (reference sequence). The CDR3 runs to 16 residues. Trimming shortened V by 2 bases and J by 0 bases, and 12 bases separated the two germline ends. CDR3 amino acids: CASSYRAGLSTDTQYF. The CDR3 DNA follows: TGTGCCAGCAGTTACCGGGCGGGCCTCAGCACAGATACGCAGTATTTT.

The rearrangement uses TRBV19 and TRBJ1-1; 8 bases are a match to TRBD1. The length of the CDR3 is 15 residues. Germline V CDR1 and CDR2: LNHDA, SQIVND (reference sequence). V lost 6 bases, J lost 2 bases, and 8 bases stayed unmatched. For the CDR3, the DNA is TGTGCCAGTAGAGAAGCGGGACAGGTTAACACTGAAGCTTTCTTT. Amino acid sequence: CASREAGQVNTEAFF. Using reference TRBV19 and TRBJ1-1 for the parts outside the CDR3, the full variable domain is DGGITQSPKYLFRKEGQNVTLSCEQNLNHDAMYWYRQDPGQGLRLIYYSQIVNDFQKGDIAEGYSVSREKKESFPLTVTSAQKNPTAFYLCASREAGQVNTEAFFGQGTRLTVV.